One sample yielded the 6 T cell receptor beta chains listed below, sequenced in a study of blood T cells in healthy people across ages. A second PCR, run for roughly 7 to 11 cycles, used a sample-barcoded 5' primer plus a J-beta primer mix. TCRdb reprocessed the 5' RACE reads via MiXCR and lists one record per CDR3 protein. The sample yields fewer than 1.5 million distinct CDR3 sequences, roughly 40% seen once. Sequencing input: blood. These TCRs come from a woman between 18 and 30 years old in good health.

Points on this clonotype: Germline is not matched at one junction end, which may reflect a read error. The CDR3 DNA is TGCGCCAGCAGCCAAGATGGGAAGGGGGCGCCCAGTGGCCACACCTTC. Residues: CASSQDGKGAPSGHTF. The chain uses TRBV4-1 and TRBJ1-2; TRBD1 matches at 7 bases. The CDR3 runs to 16 residues. Per germline, CDR1 MGHRA and CDR2 YSYEKL.

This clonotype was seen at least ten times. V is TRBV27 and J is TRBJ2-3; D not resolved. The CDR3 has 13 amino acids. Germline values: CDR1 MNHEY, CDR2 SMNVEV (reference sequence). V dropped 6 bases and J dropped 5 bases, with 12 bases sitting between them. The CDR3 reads CASRISSVDTQYF. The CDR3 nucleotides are TGTGCCAGCAGAATCTCGAGCGTAGATACGCAGTATTTT.

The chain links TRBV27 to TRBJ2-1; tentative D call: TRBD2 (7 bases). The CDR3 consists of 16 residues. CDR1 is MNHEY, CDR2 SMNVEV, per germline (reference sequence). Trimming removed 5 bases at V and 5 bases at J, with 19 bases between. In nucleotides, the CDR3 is TGTGCCAGCAGTCGTAGGGGGGGGTCGCGGAACAATGAGCAGTTCTTC. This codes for CASSRRGGSRNNEQFF.

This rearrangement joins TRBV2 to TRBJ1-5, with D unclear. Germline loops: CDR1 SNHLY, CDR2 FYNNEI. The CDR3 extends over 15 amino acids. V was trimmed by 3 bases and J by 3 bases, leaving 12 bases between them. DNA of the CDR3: TGTGCCAGCAGTGATGACGAGGGAACCAATCAGCCCCAGCATTTT. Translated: CASSDDEGTNQPQHF.

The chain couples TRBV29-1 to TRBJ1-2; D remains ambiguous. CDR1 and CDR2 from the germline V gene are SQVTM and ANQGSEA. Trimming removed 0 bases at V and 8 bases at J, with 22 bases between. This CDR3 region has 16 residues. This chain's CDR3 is CSVEDGMDATMEGYTF. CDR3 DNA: TGCAGCGTTGAAGACGGGATGGACGCAACTATGGAAGGCTACACCTTC. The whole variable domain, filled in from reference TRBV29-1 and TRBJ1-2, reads SAVISQKPSRDICQRGTSLTIQCQVDSQVTMMFWYRQQPGQSLTLIATANQGSEATYESGFVIDKFPISRPNLTFSTLTVSNMSPEDSSIYLCSVEDGMDATMEGYTFGSGTRLTVV.

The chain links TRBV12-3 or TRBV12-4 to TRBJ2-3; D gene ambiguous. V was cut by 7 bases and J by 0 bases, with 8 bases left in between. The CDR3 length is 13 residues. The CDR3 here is CASTLPSTDTQYF. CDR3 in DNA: TGTGCCAGCACTTTGCCTAGCACAGATACGCAGTATTTT.